In its sample, the clone carrying this T cell receptor (beta chain) was seen a few times. Its antigen is as yet unknown. V shed 5 bases and J shed 6 bases, with 14 bases lying between them. Germline V CDR1 and CDR2: DFQATT, SNEGSKA (reference sequence). The CDR3 totals 12 residues. This sample was included in a study of T-cell memory formation after mild COVID-19. Study observations and caveats: Some SARS-CoV-2-responding clones were already detected in memory before infection.

TCRdb reanalysed the 5' RACE reads using MiXCR and keeps one entry per CDR3 protein. The data contain about 410,000 distinct CDR3 sequences, around a quarter of them singletons. The rearrangement uses TRBV20-1 and TRBJ2-7; D uncertain. The sample taken for sequencing was PBMCs or a T cell subset sorted from them (not recorded which). This receptor was taken from an adult woman who had mild COVID-19 (a few samples of this study predate the infection). Cell type and time point are not known. CDR3 coding DNA: TGCAGTGCTCTAGGACGCCTGGGCGAGCAGTACTTC. Amino acid sequence: CSALGRLGEQYF.